The rows below give T cell receptor beta chains drawn from one sample of a study of CD8 T cell repertoires and HIV-1 epitope variants. TCRdb's copy holds only in-frame clones and misses some; the assay was immunoSEQ multiplex PCR. Found here are over 90,000 clones, roughly four fifths of them singletons; the top ten hold roughly 26%. Sequencing was performed on uncultured baseline CD8+ T cells from peripheral blood mononuclear cells (PBMCs). All receptors come from a male donor with HIV. Both conserved end residues are part of each CDR3. The order of the fields is J gene, clone size, CDR3 length, D gene, V gene, CDR3 DNA, CDR3 protein. D genes are given only for firm matches. Only some rows state a clone size, as once, few, many or a class for expanded clones.

TRBJ1-5 - 16 - TRBV12-5 TGTGCTAGTGGTTTGACGAAAAGGGGGAGCAATCAGCCCCAGCATTTT CASGLTKRGSNQPQHF
TRBJ2-1 few 16 - TRBV12-2 TGTGCAAGTCGCACCCCCGAGGGACAGGGATGCAATGAGCAGTTCTTC CASRTPEGQGCNEQFF
TRBJ1-3 - 15 - TRBV6-5 TGTGCCAGCAGTTCCGGGACGAGCTCTGGAAACACCATATATTTT CASSSGTSSGNTIYF
TRBJ2-1 once 16 TRBD2 TRBV19 TGTGCCAGTAGGGTGGGGACTAGCGGCCCGTACAATGAGCAGTTCTTC CASRVGTSGPYNEQFF
TRBJ2-7 - 15 TRBD2 TRBV27 TGTGCCAGCAGTTTAGGAAGACTAGCGGGGAACGAGCAGTACTTC CASSLGRLAGNEQYF
TRBJ1-4 few 13 - TRBV15 TGTGCCACCAGCATCGGACCTAATGAAAAACTGTTTTTT CATSIGPNEKLFF
TRBJ1-1 - 13 TRBD1 TRBV19 TGTGCCAGTAGTCCTGACAGGGATCTTGAAGCTTTCTTT CASSPDRDLEAFF
TRBJ1-1 once 16 TRBD1 TRBV28 TGTGCCAGCAGTTTAAGGGACAGGGGTCCCCTCACTGAAGCTTTCTTT CASSLRDRGPLTEAFF
TRBJ1-2 - 13 - TRBV6-5 TGTGCCAGCAGTAGACAGATTAACTATGGCTACACCTTC CASSRQINYGYTF
TRBJ2-1 - 14 - TRBV2 TGTGCCAGCAGTGGGGGTAGTCTGTACAATGAGCAGTTCTTC CASSGGSLYNEQFF
TRBJ2-3 - 14 - TRBV7-2 TGTGCCAGCAGCTTACCGGTAGTTTCGGATACGCAGTATTTT CASSLPVVSDTQYF
TRBJ2-2 - 16 - TRBV27 TGTGCCAGCAGCCTGGGGGGGGCAGGGAACACCGGGGAGCTGTTTTTT CASSLGGAGNTGELFF
TRBJ1-2 - 14 - TRBV29-1 TGCAGCGCCACCAGCGCGGGGGGGGACTATGGCTACACCTTC CSATSAGGDYGYTF
TRBJ1-5 few 17 TRBD1 TRBV7-8 TGTGCCAGCAGCCTCTTTGGGGCAGGGGGTGGCAATCAGCCCCAGCATTTT CASSLFGAGGGNQPQHF
TRBJ2-5 few 12 - TRBV19 TGTGCCAGTAGTCGCGGGCGCGAGACCCAGTACTTC CASSRGRETQYF
TRBJ2-2 - 13 - TRBV7-9 TGTGCCAGCAGCTTAGATACAGCCGGGGAGCTGTTTTTT CASSLDTAGELFF
TRBJ1-2 - 15 TRBD1 TRBV7-8 TGTGCCAGCAGCCCAGGGGGGCGCGTGAGATATGGCTACACCTTC CASSPGGRVRYGYTF
TRBJ2-1 - 16 TRBD2 TRBV9 TGTGCCAGCAGCGTAGCCCCCCGGGGGGGCCACAATGAGCAGTTCTTC CASSVAPRGGHNEQFF
TRBJ2-7 - 13 - TRBV13 TGCGCCAGCAGCCCTGGACTCCCCTACGAGCAGTACTTC CASSPGLPYEQYF
TRBJ2-5 - 14 - TRBV27 TGTGCCAGCAGTTTAAAGTTGGGGGGAGAGACCCAGTACTTC CASSLKLGGETQYF
TRBJ1-1 - 14 - TRBV6-6 TGTGCCAGCAGTTACCCGGGACGCAACACTGAAGCTTTCTTT CASSYPGRNTEAFF
TRBJ1-5 few 14 TRBD1 TRBV7-3 TGTGCCAGCAGCGAAGGGACAGGGGATCAGCCCCAGCATTTT CASSEGTGDQPQHF
TRBJ2-5 few 11 - TRBV29-1 TGCAGCTATACAGGGTTGGAGACCCAGTACTTC CSYTGLETQYF
TRBJ2-5 - 15 TRBD2 TRBV2 TGTGCCAGCAGGAGACTAGCGGGGTCACAAGAGACCCGGTACTTC CASRRLAGSQETRYF
TRBJ1-1 - 17 TRBD1 TRBV5-8 TGTGCCAGCAGCCCCCGGGACAGTTTCGTCGGGAACACTGAAGCTTTCTTT CASSPRDSFVGNTEAFF
TRBJ2-7 - 13 TRBD1 TRBV18 TGTGCCAGCTCACAGGGACAGGGGGACGAGCAGTACTTC CASSQGQGDEQYF
TRBJ2-1 - 12 TRBD2 TRBV27 TGTGCCAGCAGAACCGTAGCGGGAGAGGAGTTCTTC CASRTVAGEEFF
TRBJ2-7 - 14 - TRBV27 TGTGCCAGCAGTTTATCGGGGACCAGGGGCGAGCAGTACTTC CASSLSGTRGEQYF